This entry lists 2 T cell receptor beta chains sequenced from one sample in a study of CD8 T cells in ankylosing spondylitis. TCRdb re-derived calls from the 5' RACE reads in MiXCR, one entry per CDR3 protein. The table has roughly 200,000 distinct CDR3 sequences, about 26% seen once. Sequencing was done on a sample of blood, either unsorted or a sorted T cell fraction (not recorded which). The receptors derive from a male donor with ankylosing spondylitis or in good health (not recorded which).

The rearrangement uses TRBV15 and TRBJ1-2; 12 bases match TRBD1. The CDR3 runs 15 residues. V trimming: 3 bases; J trimming: 4 bases; junction bases outside the gene matches: 3. Germline lookup yields CDR1 LNHNV and CDR2 YYDKDF (reference sequence). CDR3 sequence: CATSRGTGGSYGYTF. The CDR3 DNA reads TGTGCCACCAGCAGGGGGACAGGGGGCAGCTATGGCTACACCTTC.

A few counts support this clonotype. V is TRBV7-9 and J is TRBJ1-1; tentatively, D is TRBD1 (5 bases). The CDR3 length is 14 residues. The germline V gene encodes CDR1 SEHNR and CDR2 FQNEAQ (reference sequence). V was cut by 5 bases and J by 0 bases, with 10 bases left in between. This CDR3 reads CASSPQGLNTEAFF. In DNA, the CDR3 is TGTGCCAGCAGCCCTCAGGGACTGAACACTGAAGCTTTCTTT.